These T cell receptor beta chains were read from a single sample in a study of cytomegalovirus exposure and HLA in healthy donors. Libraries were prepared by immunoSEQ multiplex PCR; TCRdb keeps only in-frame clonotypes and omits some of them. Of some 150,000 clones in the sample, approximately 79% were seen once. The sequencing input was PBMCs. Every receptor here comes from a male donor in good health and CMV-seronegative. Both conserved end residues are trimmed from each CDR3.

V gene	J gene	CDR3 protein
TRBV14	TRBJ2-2	ASSQVRGAGELF
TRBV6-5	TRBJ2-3	ATHSGEGIDTQY
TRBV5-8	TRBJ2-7	ASSSAYEQY
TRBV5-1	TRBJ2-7	ASSLGGGASYEQY
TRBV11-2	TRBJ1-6	ASSPGSREHNSPLH
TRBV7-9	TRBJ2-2	ASSLKSVRVFTGELF
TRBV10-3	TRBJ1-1	AITGEGTEAF
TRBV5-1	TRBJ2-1	ASSEDSSYNEQF
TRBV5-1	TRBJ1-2	ASSLAVGQYGYT
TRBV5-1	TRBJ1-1	ASSLDRGNTEAF
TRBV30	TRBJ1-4	AWSPGTGTGVEKLF
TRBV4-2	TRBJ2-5	ASSQDWGQGAGETQY
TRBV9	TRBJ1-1	ASSLRDSAMNTEAF
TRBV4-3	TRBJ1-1	ASSQDQEVTEAF
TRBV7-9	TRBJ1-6	ASSLGTLESPLH
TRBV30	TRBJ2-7	AWSKGDREKDEQY
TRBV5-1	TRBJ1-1	ASGPNSNTEAF
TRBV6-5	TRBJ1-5	ASRRDSNQPQH
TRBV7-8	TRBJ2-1	ASSFGAGLYNEQF
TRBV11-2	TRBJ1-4	ASSLGTGGEKLF
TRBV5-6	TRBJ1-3	ASRSRGSGNTIY
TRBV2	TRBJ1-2	ASSEDRGGVYYGYT
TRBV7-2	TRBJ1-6	ASSLTGQANSPLH
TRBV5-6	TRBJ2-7	ASSSAGGGPGEQY
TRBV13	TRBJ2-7	ASSSGTGSYEQY
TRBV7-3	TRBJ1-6	ASSLNPQGGGSPLH
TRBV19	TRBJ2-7	ASSIDGTSYEQY
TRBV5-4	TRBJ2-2	ASSSRQGTNTGELF
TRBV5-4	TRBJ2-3	ASSSPDSDTDTQY
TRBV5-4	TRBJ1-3	ASSQDRGHGNTIY
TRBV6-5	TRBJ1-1	ASSYSQGSGTEAF
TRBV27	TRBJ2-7	ASSLRGRTGVAYEQY
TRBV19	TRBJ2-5	ASSARQGRDQETQY
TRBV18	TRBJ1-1	ASSPTGVDTEAF
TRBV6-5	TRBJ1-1	ASSPFEGERNEAF
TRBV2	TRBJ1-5	ASSVKIEQEDQPQH
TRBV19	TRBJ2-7	ASKEKRGAFYEQY
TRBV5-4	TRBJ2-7	ASSLTGTVSYEQY
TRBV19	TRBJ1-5	ASSIDGEFQPQH
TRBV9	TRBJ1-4	ASSVEAGVNEKLF
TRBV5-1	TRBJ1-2	ASSSGRGDTYGYT
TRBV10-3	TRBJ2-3	AIRAPRITDTQY
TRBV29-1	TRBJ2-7	SVPRDSYYEQY
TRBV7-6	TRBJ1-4	ASSPLTGANEKLF
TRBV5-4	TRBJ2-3	ASSLQGTADTQY
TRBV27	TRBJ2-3	ASSLYPRSTDTQY
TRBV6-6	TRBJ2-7	ASSVPGTVFHEQY
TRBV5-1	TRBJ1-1	ASSLGSGYTEAF
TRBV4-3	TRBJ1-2	ASSQDPTGGDYGYT